What follows are 22 T cell receptor beta chains derived from one specimen sequenced in a study of T cells in Graves' hyperthyroidism and ophthalmopathy. Using RNA transcripts as the source, TCR beta CDR3 regions were amplified. HTBI primers were the set used in a first-round RT-PCR of the TCR CDR3. TCRdb fed the multiplex PCR reads into MiXCR, producing one record per CDR3 protein. The sample lists fewer than 450,000 distinct CDR3 sequences, 18% seen once, with 35% to 45% in the top ten. Sequenced sample: blood. Receptors originate from a man aged 18-30 years with Graves' ophthalmopathy.

This clonotype was found a few times. V and J are TRBV29-1 and TRBJ1-5; D is possibly TRBD1 (6 bases). Germline V gene sequence: CDR1 SQVTM, CDR2 ANQGSEA. The germline V and J ends were trimmed by 4 bases and 5 bases, with 9 bases remaining between them. The CDR3 runs 12 residues. The CDR3 here is CSVVSGDQPQHF. CDR3 DNA: TGCAGCGTTGTGTCAGGGGATCAGCCCCAGCATTTT.

This rearrangement joins TRBV7-9 to TRBJ1-5; unclear D gene. In germline, CDR1 is SEHNR, CDR2 FQNEAQ (reference sequence). This CDR3 contains 14 residues. Deletions cut 7 bases from V and 1 base from J, with 11 bases between. The CDR3 loop is CASTREGSNQPQHF. The CDR3 region has the DNA TGTGCCAGCACCCGCGAAGGGAGCAATCAGCCCCAGCATTTT.

The chain combines TRBV11-2 with TRBJ2-7; 8 bases are shared with TRBD1. V lost 6 bases to trimming and J lost 3 bases; unmatched junction nucleotides: 10. This CDR3 has 15 amino acids. Germline V gene sequence: CDR1 SGHAT, CDR2 FQNNGV. CDR3 DNA sequence: TGTGCCAGCAGAAGACCCGGGACAGGTTTCTACGAGCAGTACTTC. Translating it yields CASRRPGTGFYEQYF.

This clonotype was counted at least ten times. This chain links TRBV20-1 with TRBJ2-3, with D possibly being TRBD1 (5 bases). The germline gives CDR1 DFQATT, CDR2 SNEGSKA (reference sequence). Deletions cut 0 bases from V and 6 bases from J, with 13 bases between. The CDR3 has 14 amino acids. In nucleotides, the CDR3 is TGCAGTGCTAGAGATTATGGGGCGCAGGATACGCAGTATTTT. This sequence encodes CSARDYGAQDTQYF.

This clonotype was recorded many times. This chain's CDR3 is CASSSLGTTNEKLFF. In DNA, the CDR3 is TGTGCCAGCAGTTCCCTCGGGACAACTAATGAAAAACTGTTTTTT. V and J are TRBV7-9 and TRBJ1-4; D is unresolved. The length of the CDR3 is 15 residues. CDR1 SEHNR and CDR2 FQNEAQ come from the germline V gene (reference sequence). V was clipped by 6 bases and J by 0 bases, with 11 bases between them.

There are many counts of this clonotype. The V call is TRBV18, the J call TRBJ1-1; D might be TRBD1 (6 bases). The ends were cut back, 0 bases at V and 4 bases at J, with 12 bases in the middle. This CDR3 is built from 15 residues. Germline V lookup: CDR1 KGHSH, CDR2 LQKENI. In DNA, the CDR3 is TGTGCCAGCTCACCACCTACAGGGCTCCGCACTGAAGCTTTCTTT. Amino acid sequence: CASSPPTGLRTEAFF.

There are a few counts of this clonotype. The chain links TRBV20-1 to TRBJ1-4, with D perhaps matching TRBD1 (5 bases). Germline CDR1 reads DFQATT; CDR2 reads SNEGSKA (reference sequence). The CDR3 sequence is 14 residues long. V lost 6 bases and J lost 3, with 14 bases in between. CDR3 sequence (DNA): TGCAGTGCCCTAGAAGGAGGGGCTAATGAAAAACTGTTTTTT. This codes for CSALEGGANEKLFF.

In this sample, this clonotype turned up many times. The chain combines TRBV3-1 with TRBJ2-1; tentative D call: TRBD1 (6 bases). The germline CDR1 and CDR2 sequences are LGHDT and YNNKEL (reference sequence). The CDR3 runs 15 residues. The V end was cut by 2 bases, the J end by 5 bases, with 13 bases between. CDR3 bases: TGTGCCAGCAGCCAAACGGGACAAAGTAACAATGAGCAGTTCTTC. Translating gives CASSQTGQSNNEQFF.

This clonotype has only a few counts. This chain links TRBV6-1 with TRBJ1-5, with D possibly being TRBD1 (6 bases). The CDR3 contains 13 residues. The germline V gene has CDR1 MNHNS and CDR2 SASEGT. The V end was cut by 7 bases, the J end by 5 bases, with 12 bases between. CDR3 sequence (DNA): TGTGCCAGCACCGAAGGGGGGCATCAGCCCCAGCATTTT. Translated, it gives CASTEGGHQPQHF.

This clonotype was detected only a few times. The V and J genes are TRBV5-8 and TRBJ2-1, with 7 nucleotides matching TRBD1. J lost 0 bases, V lost 4 bases, and 7 bases had no gene match. Germline CDR1 is SGHTS and CDR2 is YDEGEE. This CDR3 spans 16 amino acids. The CDR3 DNA reads as TGTGCCAGCAGCAAAGGACAGGACCTCTCCTACAATGAGCAGTTCTTC. Its protein product is CASSKGQDLSYNEQFF.

This clonotype was seen many times. The V gene is TRBV3-1, the J gene TRBJ1-1; D remains ambiguous. The V end lost 1 base, the J end lost 4 bases, and 7 bases lay between the germline ends. The CDR3 runs to 13 residues. Germline CDR1 LGHDT, CDR2 YNNKEL (reference sequence). The CDR3 region has the DNA TGTGCCAGCAGCCAAGTTCGGAGCACTGAAGCTTTCTTT. Protein sequence: CASSQVRSTEAFF. The full variable domain, rest sourced from reference TRBV3-1 and TRBJ1-1, is DTAVSQTPKYLVTQMGNDKSIKCEQNLGHDTMYWYKQDSKKFLKIMFSYNNKELIINETVPNRFSPKSPDKAHLNLHINSLELGDSAVYFCASSQVRSTEAFFGQGTRLTVV.

This clonotype was detected ten times or more. This rearrangement joins TRBV6-2 or TRBV6-3 to TRBJ2-7, with D maybe TRBD1 (5 bases). Germline-derived CDR1 and CDR2 are MNHEY and SVGEGT. This CDR3 is built from 14 residues. V was cut by 5 bases and J by 3 bases, with 14 bases left in between. The CDR3 here is CASSQIPQGYEQYF. As DNA, the CDR3 is TGTGCCAGCAGTCAAATCCCCCAGGGCTACGAGCAGTACTTC.

This chain links TRBV6-1 with TRBJ1-5, with 7 bases that match TRBD1. Trimming took 8 bases from V and 4 from J; bases not matched to a gene: 14. The V gene's germline CDR1 is MNHNS and CDR2 SASEGT. The CDR3 runs to 16 residues. The DNA for the CDR3 is TGTGCCAGCGGGGGGGGGAGGGACAGCCCTAATCAGCCCCAGCATTTT. This gives the protein CASGGGRDSPNQPQHF.

In regard to this clonotype: A clone one base away is much larger, so this may be a read error. The rearrangement links TRBV2 to TRBJ1-5, with 10 bases identical to TRBD1. Germline-derived CDR1 and CDR2 are SNHLY and FYNNEI. The length of the CDR3 is 18 residues. CDR3 nucleotide sequence: TGTGCCGGCAGTGAATGGCGAGACAGGGGGCCCCGTGATCAGCCCCAGCATTTT. This codes for CAGSEWRDRGPRDQPQHF.

The chain combines TRBV7-2 with TRBJ2-1; 10 bases align to TRBD2. The CDR3 is 15 residues long. After removal of 3 bases from V and 9 bases from J, the junction contained 8 bases not matched to a gene. Germline V lookup: CDR1 SGHTA, CDR2 FQGNSA. CDR3 sequence: CASSLNSGGRGEQFF. DNA of the CDR3: TGTGCCAGCAGCTTGAATAGCGGGGGGCGGGGTGAGCAGTTCTTC. The full variable domain, in which reference TRBV7-2 and TRBJ2-1 provide the parts outside the CDR3, is GAGVSQSPSNKVTEKGKDVELRCDPISGHTALYWYRQSLGQGLEFLIYFQGNSAPDKSGLPSDRFSAERTGGSVSTLTIQRTQQEDSAVYLCASSLNSGGRGEQFFGPGTRLTVL.

This chain links TRBV19 with TRBJ1-2; 7 nucleotides match TRBD1. There are 13 residues in the CDR3. Germline CDR1 is LNHDA and CDR2 is SQIVND (reference sequence). V was pared by 7 bases and J by 10 bases, with 12 bases of the junction left unmatched. The CDR3 DNA sequence: TGTGCCAGTACCCCATCGAGGGGGCGGAACTACACCTTC. Residues: CASTPSRGRNYTF.

In regard to this clonotype: This may be a read error, as it is one base from a much larger clone. The gene calls are TRBV3-1 and TRBJ1-4, with 8 nucleotides matching TRBD1. Looked up from germline, CDR1 is LGHDT and CDR2 is YNNKEL (reference sequence). This CDR3 is 16 amino acids long. The trim removed 10 bases at V and 0 bases at J, leaving 10 bases unmatched. The CDR3 DNA sequence: TGTGCCAACAGGGCAGGGGGCCTCTCAACTAATGAAAAACTGTTTTTT. Protein sequence: CANRAGGLSTNEKLFF.

The rearrangement joins TRBV6-4 to TRBJ2-7, with D possibly TRBD2 on 7 matching bases. Looked up from germline, CDR1 is MRHNA and CDR2 is SNTAGT. There are 15 residues in the CDR3. V was trimmed by 2 bases and J by 4 bases, leaving 15 bases between them. CDR3 DNA sequence: TGTGCCAGCAGTGACATTGGGGGGGGCCGGTACGAGCAGTACTTC. Its protein is CASSDIGGGRYEQYF.

V and J are TRBV7-3 and TRBJ2-7; D is unclear. Germline V gene sequence: CDR1 SGHTA, CDR2 FQGTGA. This CDR3 has 13 amino acids. Trimming removed 4 bases from V and 0 bases from J, with 7 bases in between. CDR3 sequence reads: CASSSISSYEQYF. Here the CDR3 DNA reads TGTGCCAGCAGCTCCATTAGCTCCTACGAGCAGTACTTC.

This clonotype was seen at least ten times. The V gene is TRBV7-9, the J gene TRBJ1-5, with D unresolved. The CDR3 runs 14 residues. CDR1 is SEHNR, CDR2 FQNEAQ, per germline (reference sequence). Trimming removed 5 bases at V and 0 bases at J, with 8 bases between. The CDR3: CASSAQGSNQPQHF. DNA for the CDR3: TGTGCCAGCAGCGCCCAAGGTAGCAATCAGCCCCAGCATTTT.

This clonotype was detected ten times or more. This chain connects TRBV7-9 to TRBJ1-1, with D possibly TRBD1 on 6 matching bases. CDR1 and CDR2 (germline): SEHNR, FQNEAQ (reference sequence). The CDR3 is 15 amino acids. Trimming left V 2 bases short and J 1 base short, with 11 bases between. The CDR3 region has the DNA TGTGCCAGCAGCTTATCCCGCAGGGGGAACACTGAAGCTTTCTTT. It encodes CASSLSRRGNTEAFF. The full variable domain, in which reference TRBV7-9 and TRBJ1-1 provide the parts outside the CDR3, is DTGVSQNPRHKITKRGQNVTFRCDPISEHNRLYWYRQTLGQGPEFLTYFQNEAQLEKSRLLSDRFSAERPKGSFSTLEIQRTEQGDSAMYLCASSLSRRGNTEAFFGQGTRLTVV.

This clonotype was recorded many times. This chain connects TRBV2 to TRBJ2-3, with D unclear. Germline CDR1 SNHLY, CDR2 FYNNEI. Trimming shortened V by 10 bases and J by 5 bases, and 10 bases separated the two germline ends. This CDR3 has 11 amino acids. The CDR3 loop is CAITSVDTQYF. In DNA form, the CDR3 reads TGTGCCATCACCAGCGTAGATACGCAGTATTTT.